Listed below are T cell receptor beta chains from one sample, sequenced in a study of T cell repertoires in cytomegalovirus infection. Each CDR3 protein gets one entry after TCRdb re-called the reads with MiXCR. The repertoire holds some 100,000 distinct CDR3 sequences, with 23% as singletons. Sequenced material: CD8+ T cells from PBMCs. The receptors originated from a human donor in good health (CMV status not recorded). Some clones in this sample may be carry-over from other donors' samples. The CDR3 runs from the conserved cysteine through the conserved F or W. The D gene is left open where the match is weak. The size of a clone is reported for some rows only, either as once, few or many, or as a class for expanded clones.

len	d_gene	j_gene	abundance	v_gene	CDR3aa	CDR3nt
16	TRBD1	TRBJ1-4	-	TRBV7-4	CASSISDRGPDEKLFF	TGTGCCAGCAGCATTTCGGACAGGGGGCCGGATGAAAAACTGTTTTTT
15	-	TRBJ2-2	few	TRBV12-3/TRBV12-4	CASSFGDMNTGELFF	TGTGCCAGCAGTTTCGGGGATATGAACACCGGGGAGCTGTTTTTT
15	-	TRBJ1-1	few	TRBV28	CASSPQDTTNTEAFF	TGTGCCAGCAGTCCCCAGGATACTACGAACACTGAAGCTTTCTTT
13	TRBD2	TRBJ2-3	-	TRBV29-1	CSALAGRTDTQYF	TGCAGCGCATTAGCGGGAAGGACAGATACGCAGTATTTT
11	-	TRBJ2-1	-	TRBV27	CASRRGNEQFF	TGTGCCAGCAGAAGAGGCAATGAGCAGTTCTTC
14	-	TRBJ2-7	-	TRBV7-6	CASSLRRGNYEQYF	TGTGCCAGCAGCTTGCGCAGGGGCAACTACGAGCAGTACTTC
15	-	TRBJ2-7	-	TRBV29-1	CSVEGGAGSQREQYF	TGCAGCGTTGAAGGTGGGGCGGGAAGTCAACGCGAGCAGTACTTC
18	TRBD1	TRBJ2-7	many	TRBV7-9	CASSSLYRDSGSAYEQYF	TGTGCCAGCAGCTCTCTGTACCGGGACAGCGGTTCGGCCTACGAGCAGTACTTC
14	-	TRBJ1-6	many	TRBV6-5	CASSSDRNNSPLHF	TGTGCCAGCAGTTCGGACCGAAACAATTCACCCCTCCACTTT
17	-	TRBJ2-3	few	TRBV5-1	CASSLDTDSPFPLSQYF	TGCGCCAGCAGCTTGGACACGGACTCCCCTTTCCCCCTGTCGCAGTATTTT
12	-	TRBJ2-1	few	TRBV27	CASRSGFREQFF	TGTGCCAGCAGGTCAGGGTTTCGGGAGCAGTTCTTC
17	TRBD1	TRBJ1-4	-	TRBV7-2	CASSSRRQGALGEKLFF	TGTGCCAGCAGCTCGAGAAGACAGGGGGCGTTAGGTGAAAAACTGTTTTTT
13	-	TRBJ2-7	-	TRBV28	CASRAPGEDEQYF	TGTGCCAGCAGAGCCCCAGGGGAGGACGAGCAGTACTTC
15	-	TRBJ2-3	-	TRBV2	CASPPGGPSTDTQYF	TGTGCCAGCCCGCCCGGGGGGCCCAGCACAGATACGCAGTATTTT
15	-	TRBJ1-4	many	TRBV7-8	CASSLEEQPNEKLFF	TGTGCCAGCAGCTTAGAGGAACAGCCTAATGAAAAACTGTTTTTT
15	-	TRBJ1-5	few	TRBV6-5	CASSYRQGGNQPQHF	TGTGCCAGCAGTTATCGGCAGGGCGGGAATCAGCCCCAGCATTTT